The 8 T cell receptor beta chains reported below all come from one sample, sequenced in a study of blood T cell repertoires in COVID-19. Using immunoSEQ multiplex PCR, the repertoire was profiled, and TCRdb retains in-frame clones only, with some absent. The repertoire has some 320,000 clones, around 87% of them found once; the top ten carry roughly 8%. Sequences were obtained from peripheral blood. Every receptor here comes from a woman in her 50s who had recovered from COVID-19.

The rearrangement links TRBV5-1 to TRBJ1-1; possibly TRBD1 for D (5 bases). Germline CDR1 and CDR2: SGHRS and YFSETQ. Trimming cost V 0 bases and J 5 bases, with 17 bases left between them. The CDR3 extends over 16 amino acids. DNA of the CDR3: TGCGCCAGCAGCTTGGGGCGTAGGGGTGCGGAGACTGAAGCTTTCTTT. Protein product: CASSLGRRGAETEAFF. The full variable domain, in which reference TRBV5-1 and TRBJ1-1 provide the parts outside the CDR3, is KAGVTQTPRYLIKTRGQQVTLSCSPISGHRSVSWYQQTPGQGLQFLFEYFSETQRNKGNFPGRFSGRQFSNSRSEMNVSTLELGDSALYLCASSLGRRGAETEAFFGQGTRLTVV.

This chain uses TRBV23-1 with TRBJ2-2, with 9 bases matching TRBD2. TRBV23-1 is annotated as an ORF whose role is uncertain. CDR3 length: 21 residues. The V and J ends lost 3 bases and 5 bases, in that order; junction bases with no gene match: 22. CDR3 nucleotide sequence: TGCGCCAGCAGTCATCCGCCCCCTTTAGGCGGGGGGGCCCGTGGAACCGGGGAGCTGTTTTTT. Its protein is CASSHPPPLGGGARGTGELFF.

The chain carries TRBV5-1 and TRBJ2-7; possible D gene TRBD1, 8 bases. Trimming stripped 4 bases from V and 1 base from J, with 21 bases between. Germline V gene data show CDR1 as SGHRS and CDR2 as YFSETQ. This CDR3 has 17 amino acids. The CDR3 spells CASSPVQGGSSSYEQYF. CDR3 bases: TGCGCCAGCAGCCCAGTACAGGGGGGGTCGTCATCCTACGAGCAGTACTTC.

This clone was seen a few times. This chain joins TRBV4-1 and TRBJ1-1; D is unclear. Trimming pared 0 bases from V and 7 bases from J, leaving 9 bases between. CDR3 length: 13 amino acids. The germline gives CDR1 MGHRA, CDR2 YSYEKL. CDR3 nucleotides: TGCGCCAGCAGCCAAGATTCGGTTCGTGAAGCTTTCTTT. Translating gives CASSQDSVREAFF.

This clone was seen a single time. The rearrangement links TRBV10-1 to TRBJ2-6; tentatively, D is TRBD1 (5 bases). CDR3 length equals 15 residues. Germline CDR1 is WNHNN and CDR2 is SYGVQD (reference sequence). The V gene lost 11 bases and the J gene lost 0 bases, with 14 bases spanning the gap. The chain's CDR3 is CAVVVGHSGANVLTF. For the CDR3, the DNA is TGCGCCGTAGTCGTGGGGCACTCTGGGGCCAACGTCCTGACTTTC.

This clone was seen a single time. The rearrangement links TRBV2 to TRBJ1-5; weak D call: TRBD1 (5 bases). CDR3 length: 17 amino acids. The V gene's germline CDR1 is SNHLY and CDR2 FYNNEI. V lost 0 bases, J lost 5 bases, and 17 bases lay in between. The CDR3 loop reads CASSEALQGGWDQPQHF. Written as DNA, the CDR3 is TGTGCCAGCAGTGAAGCGCTTCAGGGAGGGTGGGATCAGCCCCAGCATTTT.

The genes are TRBV14 and TRBJ1-1; D call uncertain. CDR3 length equals 14 residues. V lost 4 bases to trimming and J lost 7 bases, with 16 bases between them. In germline, CDR1 is SGHDN, CDR2 FVKESK. CDR3 in DNA: TGTGCCAGCAGCCTTAGCAGTAGTGGTGTTGAAGCTTTCTTT. This sequence encodes CASSLSSSGVEAFF.

The gene calls are TRBV19 and TRBJ1-1; D uncertain. Germline V gene data show CDR1 as LNHDA and CDR2 as SQIVND (reference sequence). CDR3 length: 14 amino acids. Trimming took 1 base from V and 1 from J, leaving 7 bases between them. The CDR3 sequence: CASSIGLANTEAFF. In DNA, the CDR3 is TGTGCCAGTAGTATAGGGTTGGCGAACACTGAAGCTTTCTTT.